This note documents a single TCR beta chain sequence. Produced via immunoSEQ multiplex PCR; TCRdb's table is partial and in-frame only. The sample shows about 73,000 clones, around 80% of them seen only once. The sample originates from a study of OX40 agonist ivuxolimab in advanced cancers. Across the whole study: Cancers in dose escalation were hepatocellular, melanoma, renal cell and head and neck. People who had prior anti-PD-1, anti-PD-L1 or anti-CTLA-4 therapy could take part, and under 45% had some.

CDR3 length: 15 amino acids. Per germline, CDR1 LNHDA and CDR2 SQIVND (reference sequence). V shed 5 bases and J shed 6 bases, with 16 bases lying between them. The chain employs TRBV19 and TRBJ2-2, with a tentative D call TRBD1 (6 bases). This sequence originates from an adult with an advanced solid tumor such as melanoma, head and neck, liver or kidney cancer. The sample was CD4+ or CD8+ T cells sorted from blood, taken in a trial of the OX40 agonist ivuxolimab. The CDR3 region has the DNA TGTGCCAGTAGTGCCAACCAGGGGTGGGCCGGGGAGCTGTTTTTT. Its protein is CASSANQGWAGELFF.